Listed here are 26 T cell receptor beta chains from one sample, sequenced in a study of graft-versus-host responses after intestinal transplantation. Clones were read by immunoSEQ multiplex PCR, and TCRdb kept only the in-frame ones, dropping some. The repertoire holds 35,000 to 50,000 clones, with around 96% as singletons. Sequenced material: PBMCs, taken 335 days after intestinal transplant. These receptors originate from a human patient who received an intestinal transplant, so some T cells may come from the graft donor.

The chain recombines TRBV6-5 with TRBJ1-2; D possibly corresponds to TRBD1 (5 bases). Germline V CDR1 and CDR2: MNHEY, SVGAGI. This CDR3 comprises 13 residues. With 5 bases removed from V and 6 bases from J, the gap between germline ends came to 13 bases. The CDR3 DNA sequence: TGTGCCAGCAGTGAAAGACAGAGAGATGGCTACACCTTC. Translated: CASSERQRDGYTF.

The chain couples TRBV27 to TRBJ1-5; tentative D call: TRBD1 (5 bases). This CDR3 comprises 15 residues. Germline values: CDR1 MNHEY, CDR2 SMNVEV (reference sequence). V lost 3 bases and J lost 1, with 10 bases in between. CDR3 sequence reads: CASSFGGVSNQPQHF. CDR3 DNA sequence: TGTGCCAGCAGTTTTGGGGGGGTGAGCAATCAGCCCCAGCATTTT.

The V gene is TRBV7-9, the J gene TRBJ1-5; tentative D call: TRBD1 (5 bases). The CDR3 extends over 14 amino acids. Trimming took 1 base from V and 5 from J, leaving 9 bases between them. Germline V CDR1 and CDR2: SEHNR, FQNEAQ (reference sequence). CDR3 sequence reads: CASSLGAGYQPQHF. The CDR3 coding sequence is TGTGCCAGCAGCTTAGGGGCAGGGTATCAGCCCCAGCATTTT.

The CDR3 spells CASSRAYGYTF. CDR3 bases: TGTGCCAGCAGCCGAGCCTATGGCTACACCTTC. The rearrangement uses TRBV11-2 and TRBJ1-2, with D hard to call. The germline V and J ends were trimmed by 5 bases and 4 bases, with 5 bases remaining between them. Germline V gives CDR1 SGHAT, CDR2 FQNNGV. The CDR3 has 11 amino acids.

The chain recombines TRBV2 with TRBJ2-3; 7 bases match TRBD2. The CDR3 loop spans 16 amino acids. With 1 base clipped from V and 0 bases from J, the junction kept 4 bases outside the gene matches. Germline CDR1 and CDR2: SNHLY and FYNNEI. For the CDR3, the DNA is TGTGCCAGCAGTGAAGGTCTAGCGGTTAGCACAGATACGCAGTATTTT. Protein: CASSEGLAVSTDTQYF.

The chain combines TRBV7-9 with TRBJ2-5; TRBD2 agrees at 8 bases. Near its end, the DNA agrees better with TRBJ2-7, so the J call may be wrong. This CDR3 has 15 residues. CDR1 is SEHNR and CDR2 is FQNEAQ in the germline V gene (reference sequence). The CDR3 DNA reads as TGTGCCAGCAGCTTAATGGCGGGGGGCTCCTACGAGCAGTACTTC. Protein: CASSLMAGGSYEQYF.

The chain combines TRBV29-1 with TRBJ1-1, with a weak D call TRBD1 (5 bases). V dropped 7 bases and J dropped 2 bases, with 17 bases sitting between them. The CDR3 is 14 amino acids. Germline V gene lookup returns CDR1 SQVTM and CDR2 ANQGSEA. Here the CDR3 reads CSGSRDPFNTEAFF. CDR3 coding DNA: TGCAGCGGGTCCCGGGACCCATTCAACACTGAAGCTTTCTTT.

This clone was detected once. The chain couples TRBV6-6 to TRBJ2-3; D is ambiguous. V lost 7 bases to trimming and J lost 5 bases, with 4 bases between them. CDR1 MNHNY and CDR2 SVGAGI come from the germline V gene (reference sequence). The CDR3 loop spans 10 amino acids. In DNA form, the CDR3 reads TGTGCCAGCATGGGAGATACGCAGTATTTT. It is translated as CASMGDTQYF.

The J gene is TRBJ1-1, the V gene TRBV6-1; possibly TRBD1 for D (5 bases). CDR3 size: 20 residues. V lost 0 bases and J 4 bases, leaving 27 bases between the germline ends. Germline loops: CDR1 MNHNS, CDR2 SASEGT. The CDR3 reads CASSEAYIDSRESGGTEAFF. CDR3 nucleotide sequence: TGTGCCAGCAGTGAAGCCTACATAGATAGCAGGGAAAGCGGCGGCACTGAAGCTTTCTTT.

The J gene is TRBJ1-2, the V gene TRBV5-4, with D maybe TRBD1 (5 bases). Germline loops: CDR1 SGHNT, CDR2 YYREEE (reference sequence). Trimming cost V 1 base and J 6 bases, with 13 bases left between them. The CDR3 has 14 amino acids. The CDR3 DNA reads as TGTGCCAGCAGCTTGCAAGGGGTATTTCATGGCTACACCTTC. Protein: CASSLQGVFHGYTF.

V and J are TRBV7-6 and TRBJ2-5; no clear D. The CDR3 has 12 residues. Trimming removed 0 bases at V and 11 bases at J, with 10 bases between. The V gene's germline CDR1 is SGHVS and CDR2 FNYEAQ. This chain's CDR3 is CASSLAVEEQYF. DNA for the CDR3: TGTGCCAGCAGCTTAGCGGTAGAAGAGCAGTACTTC. The complete variable domain, with remaining parts taken from reference TRBV7-6 and TRBJ2-5, reads GAGVSQSPRYKVTKRGQDVALRCDPISGHVSLYWYRQALGQGPEFLTYFNYEAQQDKSGLPNDRFSAERPEGSISTLTIQRTEQRDSAMYRCASSLAVEEQYFGPGTRLLVL.

The rearrangement uses TRBV19 and TRBJ2-6; 9 bases align to TRBD1. The CDR3 length is 17 residues. Germline trimming cut 7 bases from V and 2 bases from J; bases unmatched to any gene: 9. The germline CDR1 and CDR2 sequences are LNHDA and SQIVND (reference sequence). In DNA, the CDR3 is TGTGCCAGTACCTCGGGACAGGGCTTTACTGGGGCCAACGTCCTGACTTTC. This codes for CASTSGQGFTGANVLTF.

The V gene is TRBV19, the J gene TRBJ1-2, with D perhaps matching TRBD1 (5 bases). CDR3 length: 12 amino acids. Looked up from germline, CDR1 is LNHDA and CDR2 is SQIVND (reference sequence). Trimming removed 10 bases at V and 4 bases at J, with 13 bases between. The DNA for the CDR3 is TGTGCCACAGGGACGGGGATCTATGGCTACACCTTC. This sequence encodes CATGTGIYGYTF. The entire variable domain, with the rest obtained from reference TRBV19 and TRBJ1-2, is as follows: DGGITQSPKYLFRKEGQNVTLSCEQNLNHDAMYWYRQDPGQGLRLIYYSQIVNDFQKGDIAEGYSVSREKKESFPLTVTSAQKNPTAFYLCATGTGIYGYTFGSGTRLTVV.

This chain connects TRBV2 to TRBJ2-2; D possibly corresponds to TRBD1 (6 bases). The CDR3 spans 14 residues. CDR1 and CDR2 from the germline V gene are SNHLY and FYNNEI. Trimming pared 4 bases from V and 1 base from J, leaving 7 bases between. CDR3 sequence: CASSATGNTGELFF. The CDR3 bases are TGTGCCAGCAGTGCGACAGGGAACACCGGGGAGCTGTTTTTT.

The gene calls are TRBV7-2 and TRBJ2-1, with a tentative D call TRBD2 (7 bases). The ends were cut back, 2 bases at V and 1 base at J, with 18 bases in the middle. Germline assignment: CDR1 SGHTA and CDR2 FQGNSA. The CDR3 totals 18 residues. The CDR3 sequence: CASSLKIAGAKSYNEQFF. The DNA for the CDR3 is TGTGCCAGCAGCTTAAAAATTGCGGGGGCAAAATCCTACAATGAGCAGTTCTTC.

In its sample, this clone was seen once. The chain carries TRBV5-4 and TRBJ2-5; the D gene is possibly TRBD2 (6 bases). The DNA matches TRBJ2-7 better at its end, which makes the J call doubtful. The germline V gene encodes CDR1 SGHNT and CDR2 YYREEE (reference sequence). CDR3 length: 15 residues. CDR3 loop: CASYRGWGAAYEQYF. In DNA, the CDR3 is TGTGCCAGCTACCGGGGGTGGGGCGCCGCCTACGAGCAGTACTTC.

J is TRBJ2-4 and V is TRBV12-5; 12 bases are shared with TRBD2. From germline, CDR1 is LGHNT and CDR2 FRNRAP. The CDR3 runs to 16 residues. After removal of 8 bases from V and 8 bases from J, the junction contained 13 bases not matched to a gene. In nucleotides, the CDR3 is TGTGCTAGTTCCCCCCCTCTAGCGGGGGGGTTAGACATTCAGTACTTC. Its translation is CASSPPLAGGLDIQYF.

This chain links TRBV28 with TRBJ2-3; no clear D gene. V was shortened by 3 bases and J by 6 bases, with 4 bases between the two germline ends. This CDR3 has 11 amino acids. CDR1 and CDR2 from the germline V gene are MDHEN and SYDVKM. In nucleotides, the CDR3 is TGTGCCAGCAGTTTTGGGGATACGCAGTATTTT. Its protein is CASSFGDTQYF.

The J gene is TRBJ1-6, the V gene TRBV6-4; no clear D gene. Between the trimmed V and J ends, which lost 5 bases and 9 bases, there was a span of 11 bases. Germline V gene data show CDR1 as MRHNA and CDR2 as SNTAGT. This CDR3 has 13 residues. The CDR3 nucleotides are TGTGCCAGCAGTCAAGAAAGTGCTTCACCCCTCCACTTT. This sequence encodes CASSQESASPLHF.

The chain employs TRBV28 and TRBJ2-1; D ambiguous. V was shortened by 7 bases and J by 10 bases, with 11 bases between the two germline ends. There are 11 residues in the CDR3. Germline V gives CDR1 MDHEN, CDR2 SYDVKM. DNA for the CDR3: TGTGCCAGCACTAGGATGCGGGAGCAGTTCTTC. Protein product: CASTRMREQFF.

The chain has TRBV5-4 and TRBJ1-1; tentative D call: TRBD1 (5 bases). The V end lost 10 bases, the J end lost 5 bases, and 21 bases lay between the germline ends. The CDR3 runs to 14 residues. Germline CDR1 SGHNT, CDR2 YYREEE (reference sequence). CDR3 protein: CAVMRGTGRTEAFF. CDR3 bases: TGTGCCGTCATGAGAGGAACGGGGCGTACTGAAGCTTTCTTT.

The chain joins TRBV4-1 to TRBJ2-1; 8 nucleotides align to TRBD1. V lost 4 bases and J lost 4; bases outside the gene matches: 6. CDR1 is MGHRA, CDR2 YSYEKL, per germline. CDR3 length: 15 residues. The CDR3 here is CASSRGQGLYNEQFF. The CDR3 DNA reads TGCGCCAGCAGCCGAGGACAGGGACTTTACAATGAGCAGTTCTTC.

The chain combines TRBV5-4 with TRBJ2-2; tentative D call: TRBD2 (5 bases). The CDR3 is made up of 15 amino acids. The V end lost 0 bases, the J end lost 4 bases, and 10 bases lay between the germline ends. CDR1 and CDR2 from the germline V gene are SGHNT and YYREEE (reference sequence). The CDR3 here is CASSLVGSLTGELFF. The CDR3 DNA reads as TGTGCCAGCAGCTTGGTAGGGAGTCTCACCGGGGAGCTGTTTTTT.

This chain connects TRBV6-1 to TRBJ1-5; unclear D gene. The V end was cut by 11 bases, the J end by 2 bases, with 13 bases between. The CDR3 covers 13 residues. CDR1 MNHNS and CDR2 SASEGT come from the germline V gene. For the CDR3, the DNA is TGTGCCGTCGGGTTATTGGGCAATCAGCCCCAGCATTTT. This gives the protein CAVGLLGNQPQHF.

The chain is built from TRBV9 and TRBJ2-3; TRBD2 aligns across 9 bases. CDR1 SGDLS and CDR2 YYNGEE come from the germline V gene. Trimming at V came to 4 bases and at J to 0 bases, leaving 24 bases not matched to a gene. This CDR3 is built from 22 residues. The CDR3 sequence is CASSSQTPMRLAGRNSTDTQYF. CDR3 DNA sequence: TGTGCCAGCAGCTCCCAAACGCCCATGAGGCTAGCGGGAAGAAACAGCACAGATACGCAGTATTTT.

The V and J genes are TRBV7-9 and TRBJ2-7; 7 bases align to TRBD1. Germline loops: CDR1 SEHNR, CDR2 FQNEAQ (reference sequence). Trimming at V came to 3 bases and at J to 5 bases, leaving 7 bases not matched to a gene. The CDR3 extends over 14 amino acids. CDR3 bases: TGTGCCAGCAGCTTCCCCGGGACAGTCAACGAGCAGTACTTC. Amino acids: CASSFPGTVNEQYF.